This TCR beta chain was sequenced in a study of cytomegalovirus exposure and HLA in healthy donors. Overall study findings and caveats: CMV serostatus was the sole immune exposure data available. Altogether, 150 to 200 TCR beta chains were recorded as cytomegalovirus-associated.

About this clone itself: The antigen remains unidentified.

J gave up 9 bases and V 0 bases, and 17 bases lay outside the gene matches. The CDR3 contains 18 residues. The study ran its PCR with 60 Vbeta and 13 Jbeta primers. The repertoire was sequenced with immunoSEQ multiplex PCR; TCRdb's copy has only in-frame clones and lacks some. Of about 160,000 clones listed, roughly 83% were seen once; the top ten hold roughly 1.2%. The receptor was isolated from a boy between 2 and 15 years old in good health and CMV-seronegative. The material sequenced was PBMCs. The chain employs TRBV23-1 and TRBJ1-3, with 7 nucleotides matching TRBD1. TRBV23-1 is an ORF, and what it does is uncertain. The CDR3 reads CASSQSVDRPRAWRTIYF. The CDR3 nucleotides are TGCGCCAGCAGTCAATCAGTGGACAGGCCCAGGGCCTGGCGCACCATATATTTT.